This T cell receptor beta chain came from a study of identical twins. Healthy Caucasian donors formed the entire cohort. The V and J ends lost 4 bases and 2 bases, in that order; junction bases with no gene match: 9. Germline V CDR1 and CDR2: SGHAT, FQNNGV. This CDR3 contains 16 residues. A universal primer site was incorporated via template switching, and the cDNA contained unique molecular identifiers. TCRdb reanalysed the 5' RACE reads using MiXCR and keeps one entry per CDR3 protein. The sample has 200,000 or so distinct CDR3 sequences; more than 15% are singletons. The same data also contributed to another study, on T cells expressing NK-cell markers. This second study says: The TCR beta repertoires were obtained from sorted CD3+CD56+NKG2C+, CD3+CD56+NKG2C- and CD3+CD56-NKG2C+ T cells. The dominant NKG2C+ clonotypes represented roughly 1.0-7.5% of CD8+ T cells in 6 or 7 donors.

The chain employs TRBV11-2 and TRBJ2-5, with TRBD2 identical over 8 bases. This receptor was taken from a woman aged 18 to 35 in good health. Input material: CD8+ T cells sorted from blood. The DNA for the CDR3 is TGTGCCAGCAGCTATTATAGCGGGGTCGGACAAGAGACCCAGTACTTC. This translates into CASSYYSGVGQETQYF.